The 30 T cell receptor beta chains below come from one sample, sequenced in a study of T cells in Graves' hyperthyroidism and ophthalmopathy. Amplification of TCR beta CDR3 regions used RNA as the template. The HTBI primer set drove a first-round RT-PCR of the TCR CDR3. TCRdb re-derived calls from the multiplex PCR reads in MiXCR, one entry per CDR3 protein. The top ten clones hold more than 3% of a sample with roughly 640,000 distinct CDR3 sequences, 16% of them seen once. Sequencing was carried out using blood. Receptors originate from a woman in her thirties or forties with Graves' ophthalmopathy.

A few counts support this clonotype. The chain is built from TRBV5-1 and TRBJ2-5; either TRBD1 or TRBD2 may supply D (5 bases each). Germline loops: CDR1 SGHRS, CDR2 YFSETQ. The CDR3 loop spans 15 amino acids. Trimming removed 3 bases at V and 3 bases at J, with 15 bases between. The CDR3 reads CASSSTPGTEETQYF. In DNA form, the CDR3 reads TGCGCCAGCAGCTCGACCCCGGGGACGGAAGAGACCCAGTACTTC.

This clonotype was seen at least ten times. V is TRBV3-1 and J is TRBJ1-4; D is ambiguous. Germline V gene sequence: CDR1 LGHDT, CDR2 YNNKEL (reference sequence). Trimming took 6 bases from V and 1 from J, leaving 9 bases between them. The CDR3 consists of 14 residues. CDR3 amino acids: CASSGWQTNEKLFF. The CDR3 coding sequence is TGTGCCAGCAGTGGGTGGCAAACTAATGAAAAACTGTTTTTT.

This clonotype appeared many times. The genes are TRBV5-6 and TRBJ2-7; the D gene is possibly TRBD1 (6 bases). Germline V lookup: CDR1 SGHDT, CDR2 YYEEEE. The length of the CDR3 is 13 residues. The V end lost 3 bases, the J end lost 5 bases, and 12 bases lay between the germline ends. The CDR3 bases are TGTGCCAGCAGCTCCCGGGACATCAACGAGCAGTACTTC. Translating it yields CASSSRDINEQYF.

This rearrangement joins TRBV2 to TRBJ1-6; no reliable D call. The CDR3 runs 13 residues. Germline V gene data show CDR1 as SNHLY and CDR2 as FYNNEI. Trimming cost V 4 bases and J 13 bases, with 14 bases left between them. Here the CDR3 reads CASSGRNRSPLHF. CDR3 bases: TGTGCCAGCAGTGGAAGGAACCGTTCGCCCCTCCACTTT.

At least ten counts were recorded for this clonotype. The CDR3 region is CASTTGAYEQYF. As DNA, the CDR3 is TGTGCCAGCACGACCGGCGCATACGAGCAGTACTTC. This chain links TRBV2 with TRBJ2-7; the D is unclear. The CDR3 covers 12 residues. Between the trimmed V and J ends, which lost 7 bases and 4 bases, there was a span of 11 bases. CDR1 is SNHLY, CDR2 FYNNEI, per germline.

Many counts were recorded for this clonotype. The V and J genes are TRBV12-3 or TRBV12-4 and TRBJ1-1; D may be TRBD1 (6 bases). V gave up 0 bases and J gave up 5 bases, with 22 bases separating them. The CDR3 is 18 amino acids. The CDR3 nucleotides read TGTGCCAGCAGTTTAGCGCAACAGGGCGCCTACTCTGAGACTGAAGCTTTCTTT. Protein product: CASSLAQQGAYSETEAFF.

This clonotype was picked up many times. V usage is TRBV28 and J usage is TRBJ1-5; possibly TRBD1 for D (6 bases). V gave up 6 bases and J gave up 0 bases, with 15 bases separating them. This CDR3 is built from 16 residues. The germline CDR1 and CDR2 sequences are MDHEN and SYDVKM. The CDR3 DNA is TGTGCCAGCAGCCGATACAGGGTATCTAGCAATCAGCCCCAGCATTTT. It codes for CASSRYRVSSNQPQHF.

The V and J genes are TRBV7-3 and TRBJ2-2; 9 positions match TRBD2. The germline V gene encodes CDR1 SGHTA and CDR2 FQGTGA. The junction had 7 bases not matched to a gene; V was cut back by 5 bases and J by 6 bases. This CDR3 is 15 amino acids long. Here the CDR3 reads CASSVSGGDAGELFF. The CDR3 region has the DNA TGTGCCAGCAGCGTTAGCGGGGGTGACGCCGGGGAGCTGTTTTTT.

This clonotype showed up many times. This chain connects TRBV30 to TRBJ2-7; 7 positions match TRBD1. After removal of 5 bases from V and 7 bases from J, the junction contained 8 bases not matched to a gene. The CDR3 totals 12 residues. Looked up from germline, CDR1 is GTSNPN and CDR2 is SVGIG (reference sequence). As DNA, the CDR3 is TGTGCCTGGGCGTTGTCGGACAGGGAGCAGTACTTC. This gives the protein CAWALSDREQYF.

The chain couples TRBV28 to TRBJ2-7; the D gene is possibly TRBD1 (6 bases). The germline V gene has CDR1 MDHEN and CDR2 SYDVKM. The CDR3 runs 15 residues. Trimming shortened V by 0 bases and J by 4 bases, and 13 bases separated the two germline ends. The CDR3 DNA is TGTGCCAGCAGTTTATGGGTCAGGGGTTCGTACGAGCAGTACTTC. Its translation is CASSLWVRGSYEQYF. Drawing the rest from reference TRBV28 and TRBJ2-7, the complete variable domain is DVKVTQSSRYLVKRTGEKVFLECVQDMDHENMFWYRQDPGLGLRLIYFSYDVKMKEKGDIPEGYSVSREKKERFSLILESASTNQTSMYLCASSLWVRGSYEQYFGPGTRLTVT.

This clonotype was seen ten or more times. The chain couples TRBV5-1 to TRBJ2-5; D ambiguous. V lost 0 bases, J lost 4 bases, and 10 bases lay in between. CDR1 is SGHRS, CDR2 YFSETQ, per germline. This CDR3 spans 14 amino acids. This chain's CDR3 is CASSLVQRPETQYF. DNA of the CDR3: TGCGCCAGCAGCTTGGTCCAGCGCCCAGAGACCCAGTACTTC.

This clonotype has a handful of counts. DNA of the CDR3: TGCGCCAGCAGCTTGGAGGTCGACACTGAAGCTTTCTTT. Translated, it gives CASSLEVDTEAFF. The chain joins TRBV5-1 to TRBJ1-1; D call uncertain. V lost 0 bases to trimming and J lost 3 bases, with 6 bases between them. The CDR3 covers 13 residues. CDR1 SGHRS and CDR2 YFSETQ come from the germline V gene.

The chain links TRBV5-1 to TRBJ1-5, with D perhaps TRBD1 (6 bases). The V end was cut by 0 bases, the J end by 2 bases, with 9 bases between. This CDR3 has 15 amino acids. Per germline, CDR1 SGHRS and CDR2 YFSETQ. The CDR3 loop is CASSLVPGGNQPQHF. In DNA, the CDR3 is TGCGCCAGCAGCTTGGTCCCAGGGGGCAATCAGCCCCAGCATTTT.

This clonotype showed up just a few times. The chain combines TRBV30 with TRBJ2-5; 11 positions agree with TRBD2. The CDR3 spans 18 residues. The V gene's germline CDR1 is GTSNPN and CDR2 SVGIG (reference sequence). The V segment lost 1 base and the J segment 5 bases; nucleotides outside the gene matches: 15. CDR3: CAWSAPQNSGRAWETQYF. The CDR3 nucleotides read TGTGCCTGGAGTGCACCGCAAAATAGCGGGAGGGCCTGGGAGACCCAGTACTTC.

This clonotype showed up just a few times. The chain uses TRBV29-1 and TRBJ1-4; the match to TRBD1 covers 8 bases. Per the germline V gene, CDR1 is SQVTM and CDR2 is ANQGSEA. V trimming: 5 bases; J trimming: 7 bases; junction bases outside the gene matches: 9. CDR3 length equals 14 residues. The CDR3 loop reads CSVFSGTGPEKLFF. The CDR3, as DNA: TGCAGCGTTTTCTCCGGGACAGGTCCTGAAAAACTGTTTTTT. Filled out from reference TRBV29-1 and TRBJ1-4, the complete variable domain reads SAVISQKPSRDICQRGTSLTIQCQVDSQVTMMFWYRQQPGQSLTLIATANQGSEATYESGFVIDKFPISRPNLTFSTLTVSNMSPEDSSIYLCSVFSGTGPEKLFFGSGTQLSVL.

This clonotype was seen once. Compared with germline, one end of the junction differs, possibly owing to a read error. The J gene is TRBJ2-1, the V gene TRBV4-1; D perhaps matches TRBD1 (5 bases). CDR3 length equals 15 residues. The germline gives CDR1 MGHRA, CDR2 YSYEKL. Here the CDR3 reads CASSQVTDWGNEQLF. The CDR3 region has the DNA TGCGCCAGCAGCCAAGTGACCGACTGGGGCAATGAGCAGCTCTTC.

This clonotype was counted at least ten times. The chain couples TRBV11-2 to TRBJ2-1, with D perhaps matching TRBD1 or TRBD2 (5 bases each). Germline V gene sequence: CDR1 SGHAT, CDR2 FQNNGV. Trimming shortened V by 5 bases and J by 4 bases, and 18 bases separated the two germline ends. The CDR3 extends over 16 amino acids. CDR3 nucleotides: TGTGCCAGCAGCCCCCATCGAGGGGCGCGTTACAATGAGCAGTTCTTC. Its translation: CASSPHRGARYNEQFF.

This clonotype was counted many times. The chain couples TRBV6-1 to TRBJ1-5; 10 bases match TRBD1. CDR3 length: 17 residues. Germline CDR1 reads MNHNS; CDR2 reads SASEGT. V lost 2 bases, J lost 5 bases, and 9 bases stayed unmatched. In DNA form, the CDR3 reads TGTGCCAGCAGTGAACCTCCCTTAGGGACAGGGGATCAGCCCCAGCATTTT. As protein: CASSEPPLGTGDQPQHF.

This clonotype was observed at least ten times. The rearrangement links TRBV3-1 to TRBJ2-5; D is perhaps TRBD2 (6 bases). The CDR3 is 16 amino acids. CDR1 is LGHDT and CDR2 is YNNKEL in the germline V gene (reference sequence). Trimming left V 3 bases short and J 5 bases short, with 19 bases between. Here the CDR3 reads CASSHGGRRGGETQYF. The CDR3 region has the DNA TGTGCCAGCAGCCATGGGGGACGGCGGGGTGGGGAGACCCAGTACTTC.

As DNA, the CDR3 is TGTGCCAGCAGCCCCCGTTACCGGGAGGATGGGCAGTTCTTC. It yields the protein CASSPRYREDGQFF. The rearrangement joins TRBV5-5 to TRBJ2-1; 7 nucleotides agree with TRBD2. CDR1 is SGHKS, CDR2 YYEKEE, per germline (reference sequence). CDR3 length equals 14 residues. The V gene end was trimmed by 4 bases and the J gene end by 12 bases; junction bases not matched to a gene: 13.

This clonotype was found many times. The CDR3: CAWTAGSNQPQHF. CDR3 DNA sequence: TGTGCCTGGACGGCAGGGTCAAATCAGCCCCAGCATTTT. The V and J genes are TRBV30 and TRBJ1-5; a weak D match, TRBD1 (5 bases). This CDR3 region has 13 residues. CDR1 is GTSNPN and CDR2 is SVGIG in the germline V gene (reference sequence). Trimming stripped 4 bases from V and 4 bases from J, with 11 bases between.

This clonotype has a handful of counts. V is TRBV6-5 and J is TRBJ2-1; 7 positions match TRBD1. The CDR3 covers 17 residues. V gave up 4 bases and J gave up 4 bases; unmatched junction bases: 13. Germline V lookup: CDR1 MNHEY, CDR2 SVGAGI. CDR3 sequence reads: CASSSPGRGGYYNEQFF. The CDR3 DNA follows: TGTGCCAGCAGTTCCCCTGGTCGAGGGGGCTATTACAATGAGCAGTTCTTC.

This rearrangement joins TRBV19 to TRBJ2-1, with D uncertain. Germline V lookup: CDR1 LNHDA, CDR2 SQIVND (reference sequence). The CDR3 contains 13 residues. Trimming took off 0 bases at V and 0 bases at J, with 0 bases between the two ends. CDR3 DNA sequence: TGTGCCAGTAGTATAGACTCCTACAATGAGCAGTTCTTC. Encoded protein: CASSIDSYNEQFF.

This clonotype has only a few counts. This chain links TRBV27 with TRBJ2-1; D perhaps matches TRBD2 (6 bases). This CDR3 is built from 14 residues. Between the trimmed V and J ends, which lost 8 bases and 7 bases, there was a span of 18 bases. CDR1 and CDR2 (germline): MNHEY, SMNVEV (reference sequence). The CDR3 protein is CASRAWGGANEQFF. CDR3 coding DNA: TGTGCCAGCCGAGCTTGGGGAGGTGCGAATGAGCAGTTCTTC.

The J gene is TRBJ2-7, the V gene TRBV20-1; D could derive from TRBD1 or TRBD2 (5 bases each). The CDR3 has 16 residues. The V and J ends lost 4 bases and 0 bases respectively, with 19 bases between them. Germline CDR1 reads DFQATT; CDR2 reads SNEGSKA (reference sequence). The CDR3 sequence: CSAITATGTHSYEQYF. Written as DNA, the CDR3 is TGCAGTGCTATTACTGCCACCGGGACGCACTCCTACGAGCAGTACTTC.

In its sample, this clonotype was seen a few times. V and J are TRBV6-5 and TRBJ1-4; no definite D call. Trimming took 4 bases from V and 2 from J, leaving 14 bases between them. This CDR3 has 16 residues. CDR1 and CDR2 (germline): MNHEY, SVGAGI. CDR3 protein: CASSSRRKYTNEKLFF. The DNA for the CDR3 is TGTGCCAGCAGTTCTCGCCGGAAGTACACTAATGAAAAACTGTTTTTT.

There are many counts of this clonotype. The rearrangement joins TRBV19 to TRBJ2-5, with 12 bases matching TRBD2. Trimming at V came to 5 bases and at J to 5 bases, leaving 9 bases not matched to a gene. The CDR3 extends over 16 amino acids. Looked up from germline, CDR1 is LNHDA and CDR2 is SQIVND (reference sequence). This CDR3 reads CASSGLAGLGWETQYF. The CDR3, as DNA: TGTGCCAGTAGTGGACTAGCGGGGCTTGGCTGGGAGACCCAGTACTTC.

The genes are TRBV6-1 and TRBJ2-7, with D possibly being TRBD1 (6 bases). The CDR3 is made up of 13 amino acids. Germline CDR1 MNHNS, CDR2 SASEGT. With 5 bases removed from V and 7 bases from J, the gap between germline ends came to 15 bases. CDR3 protein: CASSIYSRGEQYF. The CDR3 DNA reads TGTGCCAGCAGTATTTATTCTAGGGGGGAGCAGTACTTC.

This clonotype was counted at least ten times. The chain combines TRBV6-1 with TRBJ2-2, with 9 bases lining up with TRBD1. Germline CDR1 is MNHNS and CDR2 is SASEGT. CDR3 length equals 16 residues. Germline trimming cut 6 bases from V and 4 bases from J; bases unmatched to any gene: 9. This chain's CDR3 is CASRNSGTGSTGELFF. CDR3 nucleotides: TGTGCCAGCAGGAATTCTGGGACAGGGAGCACCGGGGAGCTGTTTTTT.

This clonotype showed up just once. The chain carries TRBV28 and TRBJ1-6; D remains ambiguous. The CDR3 contains 16 residues. Germline CDR1 reads MDHEN; CDR2 reads SYDVKM. Deletions cut 3 bases from V and 3 bases from J, with 12 bases between. The CDR3 nucleotides read TGTGCCAGCAGTTTGACACTGCGGGTCTATAATTCACCCCTCCACTTT. Residues: CASSLTLRVYNSPLHF. Looking up the rest from reference TRBV28 and TRBJ1-6 gives the full variable domain: DVKVTQSSRYLVKRTGEKVFLECVQDMDHENMFWYRQDPGLGLRLIYFSYDVKMKEKGDIPEGYSVSREKKERFSLILESASTNQTSMYLCASSLTLRVYNSPLHFGNGTRLTVT.